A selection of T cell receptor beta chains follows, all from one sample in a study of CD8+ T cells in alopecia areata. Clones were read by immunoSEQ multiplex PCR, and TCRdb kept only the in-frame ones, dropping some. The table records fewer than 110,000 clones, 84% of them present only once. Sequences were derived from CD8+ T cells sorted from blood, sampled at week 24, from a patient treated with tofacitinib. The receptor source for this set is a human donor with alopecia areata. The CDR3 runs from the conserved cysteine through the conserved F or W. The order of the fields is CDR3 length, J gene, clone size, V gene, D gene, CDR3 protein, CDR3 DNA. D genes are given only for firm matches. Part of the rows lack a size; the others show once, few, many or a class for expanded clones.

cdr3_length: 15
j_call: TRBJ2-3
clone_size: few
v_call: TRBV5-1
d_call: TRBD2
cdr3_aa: CASSPGTSGGDTQYF
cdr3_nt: TGCGCCAGCAGCCCTGGGACTAGCGGTGGGGATACGCAGTATTTT

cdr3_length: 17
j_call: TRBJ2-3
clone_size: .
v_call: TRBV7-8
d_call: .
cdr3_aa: CASSLDLASAGPDTQYF
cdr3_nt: TGTGCCAGCAGCTTAGATTTGGCTAGCGCAGGACCAGATACGCAGTATTTT

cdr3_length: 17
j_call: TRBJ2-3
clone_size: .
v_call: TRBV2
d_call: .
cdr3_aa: CASNVKAGTLSTDTQYF
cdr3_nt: TGTGCCAGCAACGTTAAGGCTGGGACTCTGAGCACAGATACGCAGTATTTT

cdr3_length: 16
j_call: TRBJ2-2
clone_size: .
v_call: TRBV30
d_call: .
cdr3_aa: CAWEGSSGTLLGELFF
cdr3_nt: TGTGCCTGGGAGGGTAGTAGCGGTACCCTTCTCGGGGAGCTGTTTTTT

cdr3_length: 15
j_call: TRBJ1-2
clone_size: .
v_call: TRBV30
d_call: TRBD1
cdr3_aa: CACPHIGTGKYGYTF
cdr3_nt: TGTGCCTGCCCCCACATAGGGACAGGGAAGTATGGCTACACCTTC

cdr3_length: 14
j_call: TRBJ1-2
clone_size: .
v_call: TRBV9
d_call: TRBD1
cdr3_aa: CASSVKEGGHGYTF
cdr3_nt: TGTGCCAGCAGCGTAAAGGAAGGGGGCCATGGCTACACCTTC

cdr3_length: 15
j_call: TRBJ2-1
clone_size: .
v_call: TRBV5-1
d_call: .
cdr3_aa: CASSLQGARGNEQFF
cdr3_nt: TGCGCCAGCAGCTTACAGGGAGCCCGGGGGAATGAGCAGTTCTTC

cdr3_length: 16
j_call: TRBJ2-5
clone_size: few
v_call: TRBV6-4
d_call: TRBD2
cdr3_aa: CASSEHGASGQETQYF
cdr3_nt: TGTGCCAGCAGTGAACACGGGGCTAGCGGGCAAGAGACCCAGTACTTC

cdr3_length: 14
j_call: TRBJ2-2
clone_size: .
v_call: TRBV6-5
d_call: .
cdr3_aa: CASSRYRAAGELFF
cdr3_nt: TGTGCCAGCAGCAGATACAGGGCTGCCGGGGAGCTGTTTTTT

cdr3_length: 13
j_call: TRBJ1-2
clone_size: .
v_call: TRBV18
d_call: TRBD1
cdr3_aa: CASLPETGYGYTF
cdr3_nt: TGTGCCAGCTTGCCGGAGACAGGGTATGGCTACACCTTC

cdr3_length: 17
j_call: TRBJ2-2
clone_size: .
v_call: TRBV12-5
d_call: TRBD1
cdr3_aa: CASGLPPGTGVTGELFF
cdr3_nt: TGTGCTAGTGGTTTGCCTCCCGGGACAGGGGTCACCGGGGAGCTGTTTTTT

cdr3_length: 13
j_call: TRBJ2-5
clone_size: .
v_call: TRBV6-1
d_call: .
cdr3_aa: CASSRGYQETQYF
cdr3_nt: TGTGCCAGCTCGAGGGGGTACCAAGAGACCCAGTACTTC

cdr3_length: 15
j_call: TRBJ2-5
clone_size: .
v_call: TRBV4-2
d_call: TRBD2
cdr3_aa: CASSLLADTKETQYF
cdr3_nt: TGTGCCAGCAGCCTGCTAGCGGATACGAAAGAGACCCAGTACTTC

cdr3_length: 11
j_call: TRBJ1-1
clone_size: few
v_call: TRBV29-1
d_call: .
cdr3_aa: CSVEVAGAAFF
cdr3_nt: TGCAGCGTTGAAGTAGCAGGGGCAGCTTTCTTT

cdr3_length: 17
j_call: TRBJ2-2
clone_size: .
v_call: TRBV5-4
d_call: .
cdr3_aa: CASRGPGLGKDTGELFF
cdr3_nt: TGTGCCAGCAGGGGTCCGGGACTCGGAAAGGACACCGGGGAGCTGTTTTTT

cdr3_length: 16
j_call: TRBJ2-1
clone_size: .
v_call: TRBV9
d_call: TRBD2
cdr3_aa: CASSVGPSGAYNEQFF
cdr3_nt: TGTGCCAGCAGCGTAGGACCTAGCGGGGCCTACAATGAGCAGTTCTTC

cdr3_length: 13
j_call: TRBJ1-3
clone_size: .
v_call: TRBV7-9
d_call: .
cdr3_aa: CASSSGPGNTIYF
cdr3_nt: TGTGCCAGCAGCTCGGGACCTGGAAACACCATATATTTT

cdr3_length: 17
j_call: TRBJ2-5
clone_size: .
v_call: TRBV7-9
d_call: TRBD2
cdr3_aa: CASSLLRAGVRQETQYF
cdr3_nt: TGTGCCAGCAGCCTACTTCGGGCGGGGGTTCGACAAGAGACCCAGTACTTC

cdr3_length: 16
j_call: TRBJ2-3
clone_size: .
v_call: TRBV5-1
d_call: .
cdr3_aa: CASSFRARGGTDTQYF
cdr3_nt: TGCGCCAGCAGCTTCAGGGCAAGGGGAGGCACAGATACGCAGTATTTT

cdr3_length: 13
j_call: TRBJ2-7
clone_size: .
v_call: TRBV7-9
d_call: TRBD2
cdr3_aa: CASSLGLADEQYF
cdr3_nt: TGTGCCAGCAGCTTAGGACTAGCCGACGAGCAGTACTTC

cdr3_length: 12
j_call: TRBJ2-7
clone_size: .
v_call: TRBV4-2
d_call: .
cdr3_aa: CASSQDSYEQYF
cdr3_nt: TGTGCCAGCAGCCAGGATTCGTACGAGCAGTACTTC

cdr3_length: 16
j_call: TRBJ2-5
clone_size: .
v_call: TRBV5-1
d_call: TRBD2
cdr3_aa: CASSLFGLALGETQYF
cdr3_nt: TGCGCCAGCAGCTTGTTTGGACTAGCGTTGGGAGAGACCCAGTACTTC

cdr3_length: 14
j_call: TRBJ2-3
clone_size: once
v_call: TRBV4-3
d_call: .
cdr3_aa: CASSQAGDTDTQYF
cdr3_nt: TGCGCCAGCAGCCAAGCGGGGGACACAGATACGCAGTATTTT

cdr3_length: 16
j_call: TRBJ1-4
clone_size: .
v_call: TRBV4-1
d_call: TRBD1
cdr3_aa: CASSQRRQGVNEKLFF
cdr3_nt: TGCGCCAGCAGCCAGCGACGACAGGGAGTTAATGAAAAACTGTTTTTT

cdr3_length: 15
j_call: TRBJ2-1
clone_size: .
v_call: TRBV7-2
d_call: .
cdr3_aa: CASSLVDGAGNEQFF
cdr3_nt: TGTGCCAGCAGCTTAGTCGACGGGGCAGGCAATGAGCAGTTCTTC

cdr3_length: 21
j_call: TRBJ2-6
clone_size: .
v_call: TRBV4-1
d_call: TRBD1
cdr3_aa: CASSLRTLDRGPTSGANVLTF
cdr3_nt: TGCGCCAGCAGCCTCCGCACGCTTGACAGGGGTCCCACCTCTGGGGCCAACGTCCTGACTTTC

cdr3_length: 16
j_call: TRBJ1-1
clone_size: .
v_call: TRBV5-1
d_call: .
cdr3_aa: CASSLALRGVGTEAFF
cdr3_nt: TGCGCCAGCAGCTTGGCTCTTCGGGGGGTTGGCACTGAAGCTTTCTTT

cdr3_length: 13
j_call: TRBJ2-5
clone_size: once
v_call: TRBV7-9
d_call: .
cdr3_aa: CASTLLEQETQYF
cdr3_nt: TGTGCCAGCACCCTCCTGGAGCAAGAGACCCAGTACTTC

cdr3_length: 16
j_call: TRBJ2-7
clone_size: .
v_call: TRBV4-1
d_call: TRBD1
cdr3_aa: CASSRSTGTPLYEQYF
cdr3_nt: TGCGCCAGCAGCAGATCGACAGGGACCCCTCTCTACGAGCAGTACTTC

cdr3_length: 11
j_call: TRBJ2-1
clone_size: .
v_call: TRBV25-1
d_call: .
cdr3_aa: CASRSIGEQFF
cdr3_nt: TGTGCCAGCAGATCCATCGGTGAGCAGTTCTTC

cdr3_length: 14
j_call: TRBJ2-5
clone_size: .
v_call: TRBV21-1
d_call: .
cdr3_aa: CASSKVGHQETQYF
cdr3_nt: TGTGCCAGCAGCAAAGTCGGCCACCAAGAGACCCAGTACTTC

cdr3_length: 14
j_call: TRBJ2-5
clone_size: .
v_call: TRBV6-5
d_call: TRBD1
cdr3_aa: CASSPGQGARGIYF
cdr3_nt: TGTGCCAGCAGTCCGGGACAGGGGGCGCGAGGGATATACTTC

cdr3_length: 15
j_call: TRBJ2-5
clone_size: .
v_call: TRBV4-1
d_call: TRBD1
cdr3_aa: CASSQGQGAQETQYF
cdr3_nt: TGCGCCAGCAGCCAAGGTCAGGGGGCCCAAGAGACCCAGTACTTC

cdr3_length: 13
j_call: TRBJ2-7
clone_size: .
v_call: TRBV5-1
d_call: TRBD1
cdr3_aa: CASSLDRGNEQYF
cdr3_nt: TGCGCCAGCAGCTTGGACAGGGGCAACGAGCAGTACTTC